The clone carrying this T cell receptor beta chain has more than one count but fewer than ten. Its target is unknown. A read error may produce the germline difference seen at one junction end. This sample is drawn from a study of cytomegalovirus exposure and HLA in healthy donors. Overall study results and limits: Sequences of the TCR beta chain were said to predict the HLA-A and HLA-B alleles of most subjects accurately. TCR beta chain V- and J-gene trimming was linked, in a later analysis, to a missense variant in DCLRE1C. Presence/absence analyses rested on an assumption that sequencing depth was roughly uniform across donors. HLA allele associations emerged for around 15,000 TCR beta sequences in a later analysis, at 0.05 false discovery rate.

PCR used 60 Vbeta primers and 13 Jbeta primers. Data came from immunoSEQ multiplex PCR; TCRdb stores just in-frame clones and leaves some out. The sample carries 150,000 to 200,000 clones, approximately 71% recorded once. This sequence was found in a woman between 35 and 50 years old in good health and CMV-seropositive. Material: PBMCs.

In DNA form, the CDR3 reads TGTTCCAGCAGCTCTCTCCGTGAAGACTCGAGCTACGAGCAGTACTTC. Translated: CSSSSLREDSSYEQYF. The chain combines TRBV7-9 with TRBJ2-7; D unclear. This CDR3 has 16 residues. Germline V lookup: CDR1 SEHNR, CDR2 FQNEAQ (reference sequence). Full variable domain (remainder filled in from reference TRBV7-9 and TRBJ2-7): DTGVSQNPRHKITKRGQNVTFRCDPISEHNRLYWYRQTLGQGPEFLTYFQNEAQLEKSRLLSDRFSAERPKGSFSTLEIQRTEQGDSAMYLCSSSSLREDSSYEQYFGPGTRLTVT.